These T cell receptor beta chains were read from a single sample in a study of blood T cell repertoires in COVID-19. Sequenced by immunoSEQ multiplex PCR; TCRdb stores in-frame clones only, minus some. The sample carries 8,500 to 14,000 clones, roughly 88% recorded once. Input material: peripheral blood. Source of these receptors: a human donor in a cohort sampled during active COVID-19. Both conserved end residues are part of each CDR3. The D gene is left open where the match is weak. Rows may omit the clone size; those that give it use once, few, many or a size class.

TRBV12-3/TRBV12-4	TRBJ2-2	-	-	TGTGCCAGCAATAGTTATCTTACCGGGGAGCTGTTTTTT	CASNSYLTGELFF
TRBV7-8	TRBJ1-3	-	-	TGTGCCAGCAGCTCCGGGTACTCTGGAAACACCATATATTTT	CASSSGYSGNTIYF
TRBV4-1	TRBJ1-5	once	TRBD1	TGCGCCAGCAGCCAAGGAGGGACAGGGGAGGGTCAGCCCCAGCATTTT	CASSQGGTGEGQPQHF
TRBV7-9	TRBJ2-3	-	-	TGTGCCAGCAGCTTGGAGGGGACAGATACGCAGTATTTT	CASSLEGTDTQYF
TRBV18	TRBJ1-2	-	-	TGTGCCAGCTCACCGCGGGACCGTGGGGGCTACACCTTC	CASSPRDRGGYTF
TRBV6-5	TRBJ2-7	-	-	TGTGCCAGCAGAACGTGGGCAGAATCCGAGCAGTACTTC	CASRTWAESEQYF
TRBV27	TRBJ2-7	-	TRBD1	TGTGCCAGCAGGACGGGACAGCCCTCCTACGAGCAGTACTTC	CASRTGQPSYEQYF
TRBV7-2	TRBJ1-1	-	-	TGTGCCAGCAGCTTATATGAACTCGCTGAAGCTTTCTTT	CASSLYELAEAFF
TRBV28	TRBJ1-1	-	-	TGTGCCAGCAGGATAGACTCGAACACTGAAGCTTTCTTT	CASRIDSNTEAFF
TRBV10-3	TRBJ2-5	-	-	TGTGCCACCAGGGGATCGGGGGGCCTTGAGACCCAGTACTTC	CATRGSGGLETQYF
TRBV2	TRBJ2-5	once	TRBD2	TGTGCCAGCAGTGGTAGCGGGGGGGCCCAAGAGACCCAGTACTTC	CASSGSGGAQETQYF
TRBV7-3	TRBJ2-6	-	-	TGTGCCAGCAGCTCAAGCCTCTCTGGGGCCAACGTCCTGACTTTC	CASSSSLSGANVLTF
TRBV4-2	TRBJ1-6	-	TRBD1	TGTGCCAGCAGCCAAGCGGACAGGGGGCTAGGATCACCCCTCCACTTT	CASSQADRGLGSPLHF
TRBV18	TRBJ2-7	-	-	TGTGCCAGCTCACCGGCTTCGGGCTACGAGCAGTACTTC	CASSPASGYEQYF
TRBV7-3	TRBJ2-5	few	TRBD2	TGTGCCAGCAGCGATCGGACTAGCGGGGTGGGTGTCCAGTACTTC	CASSDRTSGVGVQYF
TRBV27	TRBJ2-7	-	-	TGTGCCAGCAGTTTGGTCCCCCCAGTCGACGAGCAGTACTTC	CASSLVPPVDEQYF
TRBV5-1	TRBJ2-3	-	TRBD2	TGCGCCAGCTTTAGCGGGGGGGCGGGAGATACGCAGTATTTT	CASFSGGAGDTQYF
TRBV18	TRBJ1-2	-	-	TGTGCCAGCTCGACCAACGGACAGACCGGCTACACCTTC	CASSTNGQTGYTF
TRBV9	TRBJ2-7	-	TRBD2	TGTGCCAGCAGCCAACTACCTAGCGGGGTCTACGAGCAGTACTTC	CASSQLPSGVYEQYF
TRBV2	TRBJ1-6	-	-	TGTGCCAGCAGTGAACAGGGTGGTAATTCACCCCTCCACTTT	CASSEQGGNSPLHF
TRBV7-9	TRBJ2-1	-	TRBD1	TGTGCCAGCAGCTTTAAGGGGGCGGAACTGGATGAGCAGTTCTTC	CASSFKGAELDEQFF
TRBV19	TRBJ1-1	-	-	TGTGCCAGTAGTATCGGTGGGAGTCGGGCTGAAGCTTTCTTT	CASSIGGSRAEAFF
TRBV5-1	TRBJ1-1	-	-	TGCGCCAGCAGCTTGGGACCGACATCGAACACTGAAGCTTTCTTT	CASSLGPTSNTEAFF
TRBV7-2	TRBJ1-1	-	-	TGTGCCAGCAATAGGGAGGGCTACACTGAAGCTTTCTTT	CASNREGYTEAFF
TRBV18	TRBJ1-3	-	-	TGTGCCAGCTCACCCTCGGCGGCATCCAACACCATATATTTT	CASSPSAASNTIYF
TRBV27	TRBJ1-3	medium-sized	-	TGTGCCAGCAGTCTCTCCCAGGGGACTGGAAACACCATATATTTT	CASSLSQGTGNTIYF
TRBV27	TRBJ2-7	-	-	TGTGCCAGCAGTTCCGGGGAGGGGGGCATCTCCTACGAGCAGTACTTC	CASSSGEGGISYEQYF
TRBV7-3	TRBJ2-1	few	TRBD2	TGTGCCAGCAGCTTAACTAGCGGGGGTGAGCAGTTCTTC	CASSLTSGGEQFF
TRBV10-2	TRBJ2-3	-	TRBD2	TGCGCCAGCAGTGGCCTTGGGGGCGGGGGGCCAGTACATAGCACAGATACGCAGTATTTT	CASSGLGGGGPVHSTDTQYF
TRBV7-3	TRBJ2-3	-	-	TGTGCCAGCAGCTTTAGAGCGGGACAAGTAGATACGCAGTATTTT	CASSFRAGQVDTQYF
TRBV5-4	TRBJ2-5	-	TRBD2	TGTGCCAGCAGTCCATCTCGGGCTAGCGGGGGGGCGGAGACCCAGTACTTC	CASSPSRASGGAETQYF
TRBV5-5	TRBJ1-4	-	-	TGTGCCAGCAGCTTAAGAGCTAACCTTGAAAAACTGTTTTTT	CASSLRANLEKLFF